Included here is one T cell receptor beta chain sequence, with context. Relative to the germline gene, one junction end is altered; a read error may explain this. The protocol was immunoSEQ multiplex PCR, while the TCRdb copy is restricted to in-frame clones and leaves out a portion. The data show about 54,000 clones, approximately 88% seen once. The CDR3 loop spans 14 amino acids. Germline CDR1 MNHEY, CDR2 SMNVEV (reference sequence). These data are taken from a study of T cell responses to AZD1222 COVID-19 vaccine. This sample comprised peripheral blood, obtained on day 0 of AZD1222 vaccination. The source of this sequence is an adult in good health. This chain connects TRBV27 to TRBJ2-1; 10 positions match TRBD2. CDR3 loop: CASGLAGGYNEQFF. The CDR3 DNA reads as TGTGCCAGCGGTTTAGCGGGAGGCTACAATGAGCAGTTCTTC.